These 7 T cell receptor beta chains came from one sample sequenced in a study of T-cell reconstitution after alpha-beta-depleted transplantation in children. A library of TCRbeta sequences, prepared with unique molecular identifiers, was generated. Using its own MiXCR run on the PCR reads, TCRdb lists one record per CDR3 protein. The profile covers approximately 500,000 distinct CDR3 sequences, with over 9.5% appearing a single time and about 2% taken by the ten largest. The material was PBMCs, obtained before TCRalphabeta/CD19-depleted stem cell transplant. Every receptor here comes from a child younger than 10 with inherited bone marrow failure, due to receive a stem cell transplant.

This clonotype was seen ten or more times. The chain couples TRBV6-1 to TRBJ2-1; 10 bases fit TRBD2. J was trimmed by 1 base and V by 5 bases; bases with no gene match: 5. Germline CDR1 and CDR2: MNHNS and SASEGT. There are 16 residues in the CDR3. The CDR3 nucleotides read TGTGCCAGCAGTATCATAGCGGGGGGATCCTACAATGAGCAGTTCTTC. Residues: CASSIIAGGSYNEQFF.

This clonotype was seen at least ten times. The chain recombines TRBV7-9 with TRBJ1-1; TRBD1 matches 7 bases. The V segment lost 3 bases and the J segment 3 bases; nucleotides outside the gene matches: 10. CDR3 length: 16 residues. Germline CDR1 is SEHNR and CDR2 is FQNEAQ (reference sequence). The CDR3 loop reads CASSFVRMTGYTEAFF. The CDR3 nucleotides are TGTGCCAGCAGCTTCGTTAGGATGACAGGGTACACTGAAGCTTTCTTT.

Here the CDR3 reads CASSQDSAGTGGEQYF. The CDR3, as DNA: TGCGCCAGCAGCCAAGATTCGGCCGGGACAGGGGGCGAGCAGTACTTC. V usage is TRBV4-3 and J usage is TRBJ2-7; TRBD1 aligns across 11 bases. This CDR3 has 16 residues. Per the germline V gene, CDR1 is LGHNA and CDR2 is YSLEER. The V segment lost 0 bases and the J segment 6 bases; nucleotides outside the gene matches: 7.

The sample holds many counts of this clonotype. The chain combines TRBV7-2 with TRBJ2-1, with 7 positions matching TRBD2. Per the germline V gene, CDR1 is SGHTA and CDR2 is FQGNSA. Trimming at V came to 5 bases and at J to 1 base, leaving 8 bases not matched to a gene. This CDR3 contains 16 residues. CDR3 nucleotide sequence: TGTGCCAGCAGCCCCCGGGGGGACTTGTCCTACAATGAGCAGTTCTTC. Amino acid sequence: CASSPRGDLSYNEQFF.

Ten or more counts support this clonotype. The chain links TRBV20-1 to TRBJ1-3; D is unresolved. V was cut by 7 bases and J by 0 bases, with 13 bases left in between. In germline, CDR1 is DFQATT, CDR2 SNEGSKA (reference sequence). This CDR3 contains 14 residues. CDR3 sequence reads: CSVLSTPSGNTIYF. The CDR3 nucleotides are TGCAGTGTCCTCAGTACACCCTCTGGAAACACCATATATTTT.

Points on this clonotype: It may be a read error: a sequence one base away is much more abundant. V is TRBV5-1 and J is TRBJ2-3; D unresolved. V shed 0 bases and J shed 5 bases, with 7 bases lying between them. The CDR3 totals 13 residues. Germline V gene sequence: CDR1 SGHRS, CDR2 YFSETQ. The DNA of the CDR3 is TGCGCCAGCAGCTTGGCCCAGAAAGATACGCAGTATTTT. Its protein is CASSLAQKDTQYF.

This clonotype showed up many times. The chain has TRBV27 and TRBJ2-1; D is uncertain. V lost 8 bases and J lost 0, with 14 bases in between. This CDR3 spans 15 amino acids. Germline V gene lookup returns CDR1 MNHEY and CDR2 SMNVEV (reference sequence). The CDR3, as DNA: TGTGCCAGCTCGGAGTACGGCCCCTCCTACAATGAGCAGTTCTTC. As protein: CASSEYGPSYNEQFF.